The clone carrying this T cell receptor (beta chain) was found many times. Its antigen remains unidentified. The sample comes from a study of T cells in Graves' hyperthyroidism and ophthalmopathy. Study-wide points: The model's output predicted ophthalmopathy at a median of roughly 6 months prior to onset.

Over 18 months, lack of ophthalmopathy progression marked Graves' hyperthyroidism as stable. Hyperthyroidism in the patients, aged 18 to 65, was newly diagnosed and under 2 months in duration. Uncontrolled infection, other autoimmune disease, pregnancy or lactation led to exclusion. Regions amplified from RNA transcripts were the TCR beta CDR3 regions. In the first-round RT-PCR of the TCR CDR3, the HTBI primer set was used. Each CDR3 protein gets one entry after TCRdb re-called the multiplex PCR reads with MiXCR. Counted here are a few hundred thousand distinct CDR3 sequences, 35% to 55% occurring once; the ten biggest clones make up roughly 8.2%. V lost 1 base to trimming and J lost 7 bases, with 10 bases between them. From germline, CDR1 is SGHAT and CDR2 FQNNGV. This CDR3 contains 13 residues.

V gene TRBV11-2 combines with J gene TRBJ1-1; no definite D call. This TCR was recovered from a woman aged 18-29 years with Graves' hyperthyroidism. The material sequenced was peripheral blood or thyroid tissue (not recorded which). The CDR3 loop is CASSLGLFSEAFF. CDR3 nucleotides: TGTGCCAGCAGCTTAGGTCTTTTTAGTGAAGCTTTCTTT.